This is a list of T cell receptor beta chains from one sample in a study of cytomegalovirus exposure and HLA in healthy donors. Sequenced by immunoSEQ multiplex PCR; TCRdb stores in-frame clones only, minus some. There are 95,000 to 120,000 clones in the sample; approximately 83% occur only once, and roughly 2.6% lies in the top ten. Sequencing was done on a sample of PBMCs. These receptors all come from a woman between 18 and 29 years old in good health and CMV-seronegative. The CDR3 runs from the conserved cysteine through the conserved F or W. Fields, in order: clone size, J gene, V gene, D gene, CDR3 DNA, CDR3 protein. The D gene is left open where the match is weak. A clone size is listed for some rows: how often the clone was seen (once, few, many), or a class if it is expanded.

>few|TRBJ1-1|TRBV6-1|.
TGTGCCAGCCTTCCACAAGATCCCTCTCTCACTGAAGCTTTCTTT
CASLPQDPSLTEAFF
>.|TRBJ2-3|TRBV5-1|.
TGCGCCAGCAGCTTGGTGGCTAGCGGAGGAAGGGGGGCAGATACGCAGTATTTT
CASSLVASGGRGADTQYF
>.|TRBJ2-7|TRBV5-8|.
TGTGCCAGCAGCTTGTACAGGGCCTACGAGCAGTACTTC
CASSLYRAYEQYF
>few|TRBJ1-1|TRBV5-1|TRBD1
TGCGCCAGCAGCTTGTTGGGACAGGAAAACACTGAAGCTTTCTTT
CASSLLGQENTEAFF
>.|TRBJ2-2|TRBV25-1|.
TGTGCCAGCAGTGTCGCTAGCCCTCCCGGGGAGCTGTTTTTT
CASSVASPPGELFF
>.|TRBJ1-2|TRBV11-3|TRBD1
TGTGCCAGCAGCTTAGATCTCCGACAGGGGGCTAAAGGCTACACCTTC
CASSLDLRQGAKGYTF
>.|TRBJ2-5|TRBV11-2|.
TGTGCCAGCAGCTTGGGCCCGACGGGGTCCGAGACCCAGTACTTC
CASSLGPTGSETQYF
>.|TRBJ1-1|TRBV13|.
TGTGCCAGCAGCTATCTCAGGGTCACTGAAGCTTTCTTT
CASSYLRVTEAFF
>.|TRBJ1-1|TRBV6-1|TRBD1
TGTGCCAGCAGTCCCCAGACAGGGATCACTGAAGATTTCTTT
CASSPQTGITEDFF
>.|TRBJ1-2|TRBV25-1|TRBD1
TGTGCCAGCAGTGAAAAGATGTTAGGGACAGGGAAGGGCTACACCTTC
CASSEKMLGTGKGYTF
>once|TRBJ2-5|TRBV2|TRBD2
TGTGCCAGCATAGATCCAGCGGGAGCAGGCGAGACCCAGTACTTC
CASIDPAGAGETQYF
>.|TRBJ1-2|TRBV5-4|TRBD1
TGTGCCAGCAGCCCGGGACAGGGACCCTATGGCTACACCTTC
CASSPGQGPYGYTF
>.|TRBJ2-5|TRBV9|TRBD1
TGTGCCAGCAGCCCCTACAACAGGGGGGAGACCCAGTACTTC
CASSPYNRGETQYF
>.|TRBJ2-5|TRBV5-4|TRBD1
TGTGCCAGCAGCCCACCAGACAGGGGGCGGCTGAGGTCGGAGACCCAGTACTTC
CASSPPDRGRLRSETQYF
>once|TRBJ2-6|TRBV18|TRBD1
TGTGCCAGCTCACCACCAACGCAGGGGGCTGGGGCCAACGTCCTGACTTTC
CASSPPTQGAGANVLTF
>.|TRBJ2-5|TRBV5-4|TRBD2
TGTGCCAGCAGCTTCACTAGCGCGGGAGAGACCCAGTACTTC
CASSFTSAGETQYF
>.|TRBJ2-2|TRBV9|TRBD2
TGTGCCAGCAGCCTACGACTAGCGGGAGTAACCGGGGAGCTGTTTTTT
CASSLRLAGVTGELFF
>.|TRBJ2-7|TRBV7-8|TRBD1
TGTGCCAGCAGCTTAGGGCCAAGGACAGGGAAATTTTACGAGCAGTACTTC
CASSLGPRTGKFYEQYF
>.|TRBJ1-2|TRBV7-9|.
TGTGCCAGCAGCCCAGGGATTGGCTACACCTTC
CASSPGIGYTF
>once|TRBJ1-5|TRBV6-1|TRBD1
TGTGCCAGCAGAGGCGACAGGGCTAGCAATCAGCCCCAGCATTTT
CASRGDRASNQPQHF
>once|TRBJ1-2|TRBV9|TRBD1
TGTGCCAACAACCGACAGGGTATGGACTATGGCTACACCTTC
CANNRQGMDYGYTF
>.|TRBJ2-3|TRBV28|TRBD2
TGTGCCAGCAGTTTCGGGGGGGTCGTTACAGATACGCAGTATTTT
CASSFGGVVTDTQYF
>few|TRBJ2-3|TRBV6-4|TRBD2
TGTGCCAGCAGTACTAGCGGGGGGTCAGATACGCAGTATTTT
CASSTSGGSDTQYF
>.|TRBJ1-1|TRBV18|.
TGTGCCAGCTCACAAACCGTGGACAGAACTGAAGCTTTCTTT
CASSQTVDRTEAFF
>.|TRBJ1-1|TRBV7-9|.
TGTGCCAGCGGGCTCATGAACACTGAAGCTTTCTTT
CASGLMNTEAFF
>.|TRBJ1-1|TRBV5-4|.
TGTGCCAGCAGCTTGGCGGGGGGGGACACTGAAGCTTTCTTT
CASSLAGGDTEAFF
>.|TRBJ2-1|TRBV20-1|.
TGCAGTGGGGACTTAAACAATGAGCAGTTCTTC
CSGDLNNEQFF
>.|TRBJ1-5|TRBV27|.
TGTGCCAGCAGTCGAACAGGTTATAGCAATCAGCCCCAGCATTTT
CASSRTGYSNQPQHF
>.|TRBJ2-1|TRBV4-3|TRBD2
TGCGCCAGCAGCCAGGGACTAGCGGTTTACAATGAGCAGTTCTTC
CASSQGLAVYNEQFF
>.|TRBJ2-1|TRBV19|TRBD1
TGTGCCAGTAGTTGGGACAGGGACCTCGGGAATGAGCAGTTCTTC
CASSWDRDLGNEQFF
>.|TRBJ1-5|TRBV6-6|TRBD1
TGTGCCAGCAGTCAAACAGGGGGGGGCAATCAGCCCCAGCATTTT
CASSQTGGGNQPQHF
>.|TRBJ2-3|TRBV19|.
TGTGCCAGTAGTGTTACAGGTATGACAGATACGCAGTATTTT
CASSVTGMTDTQYF
>few|TRBJ1-1|TRBV2|TRBD1
TGTGCCAGCAGGGGGACAGGGGCCCGGGGCACTGAAGCTTTCTTT
CASRGTGARGTEAFF
>.|TRBJ1-2|TRBV30|TRBD1
TGTGCCTGGAGCGGGGGACAGGGGGCTTCTTTTGGAGGCTACACCTTC
CAWSGGQGASFGGYTF
>.|TRBJ2-5|TRBV11-3|TRBD2
TGTGCCAGCAGCTTAGACCTGGGACTAGCGGGGAGAGAGACCCAGTACTTC
CASSLDLGLAGRETQYF
>.|TRBJ2-2|TRBV5-1|.
TGCGCCAGCAGCTTGTCACTGGGGGCAACCGGGGAGCTGTTTTTT
CASSLSLGATGELFF
>once|TRBJ1-2|TRBV30|TRBD1
TGTGCCGGGGGACAGGGCGGCTATGGCTACACCTTC
CAGGQGGYGYTF
>.|TRBJ1-3|TRBV6-1|.
TGTGCCAGCAGTTTCAGCTCTGGAAACACCATATATTTT
CASSFSSGNTIYF
>.|TRBJ1-1|TRBV23-1|.
TGCGCCATCCTACAGGGAAACACTGAAGCTTTCTTT
CAILQGNTEAFF
>.|TRBJ1-1|TRBV30|.
TGTGCCTGGAGTTCGCGGGCGAACACTGAAGCTTTCTTT
CAWSSRANTEAFF
>.|TRBJ1-2|TRBV7-2|TRBD1
TGTGCCAGCAGTCTCACCCCGGGACAGGGGAACTATGGCTACACCTTC
CASSLTPGQGNYGYTF
>.|TRBJ1-2|TRBV6-4|.
TGTGCCAGCAGTGAGCTTCCAGGGGATGGCTACACCTTC
CASSELPGDGYTF
>.|TRBJ2-7|TRBV28|TRBD2
TGTGCCAGCAGTTACCCTCTAGCGGAGCGATCCTACGAGCAGTACTTC
CASSYPLAERSYEQYF
>.|TRBJ2-6|TRBV19|.
TGTGCCAGTATCAGGGGCTCTGGGGCCAACGTCCTGACTTTC
CASIRGSGANVLTF
>.|TRBJ2-1|TRBV28|TRBD1
TGTGCCAGCAGCCTATCACAGGGGCAGCAGTTCTTC
CASSLSQGQQFF
>.|TRBJ1-1|TRBV4-1|TRBD1
TGCGCCAGCAGCCAGGCCAGGACAGGGGTGAACACTGAAGCTTTCTTT
CASSQARTGVNTEAFF
>few|TRBJ1-3|TRBV6-6|TRBD1
TGTGCCAGCAGTTGGGACAGCTCTGGAAACACCATATATTTT
CASSWDSSGNTIYF
>.|TRBJ1-2|TRBV2|.
TGTGCCAGCAGGGGGGCCAGCGGCTACACCTTC
CASRGASGYTF
>.|TRBJ1-2|TRBV6-6|.
TGTGCCAGCTGGGGCGCCGCGGACTATGGCTACACCTTC
CASWGAADYGYTF
>few|TRBJ2-3|TRBV29-1|.
TGCAGCCCCAGACTAGTGGGTCGCACAGATACGCAGTATTTT
CSPRLVGRTDTQYF
>.|TRBJ2-1|TRBV4-2|TRBD1
TGTGCCAGCAGCGAACCAGGGGGCGGCGAGCAGTTCTTC
CASSEPGGGEQFF
>few|TRBJ1-4|TRBV4-3|TRBD1
TGCGCCAGCAGCCAAGATATGGCAGGGGGGGAAAAACTGTTTTTT
CASSQDMAGGEKLFF
>.|TRBJ2-5|TRBV6-1|.
TGTGCCAGCACACAGGGTTGGACCCAGTACTTC
CASTQGWTQYF
>.|TRBJ1-1|TRBV19|TRBD1
TGTGCCAGTAGTAGCGGACAGGGAGGGAACACTGAAGCTTTCTTT
CASSSGQGGNTEAFF